These T cell receptor beta chains were read from a single sample in a study of T cell responses to AZD1222 COVID-19 vaccine. The assay was immunoSEQ multiplex PCR, and TCRdb's table has in-frame clones only and misses some. The table includes some 95,000 clones, approximately 86% detected once. The specimen was peripheral blood, collected on day 0 of AZD1222 vaccination. The receptor set was obtained from an adult in good health. CDR3s include the opening cysteine and the closing phenylalanine or tryptophan. A D gene is named only where the DNA matches it firmly. Only some rows state a clone size, as once, few, many or a class for expanded clones.

clone_size d_call cdr3_length j_call v_call cdr3_aa cdr3_nt
- - 13 TRBJ2-7 TRBV2 CASSRPTSYEQYF TGTGCCAGCAGCCGCCCCACATCCTACGAGCAGTACTTC
few - 15 TRBJ1-2 TRBV21-1 CASSKAGDRGNGYTF TGTGCCAGCAGCAAAGCGGGTGACAGGGGAAACGGCTACACCTTC
once - 12 TRBJ2-5 TRBV12-3/TRBV12-4 CASKSHQETQYF TGTGCCAGTAAGAGTCACCAAGAGACCCAGTACTTC
- - 15 TRBJ1-4 TRBV7-9 CASSLEFQLGEKLFF TGTGCCAGCAGCTTAGAATTCCAGTTAGGTGAAAAACTGTTTTTT
few TRBD1 14 TRBJ1-4 TRBV6-5 CASRKTGVNEKLFF TGTGCCAGCAGAAAGACAGGGGTCAATGAAAAACTGTTTTTT
- - 15 TRBJ1-2 TRBV12-5 CASVQGRGENYGYTF TGTGCTAGTGTCCAGGGTAGGGGCGAAAACTATGGCTACACCTTC
- - 13 TRBJ2-1 TRBV19 CASKTGSYNEQFF TGTGCCAGTAAAACAGGGTCCTACAATGAGCAGTTCTTC
- - 15 TRBJ1-5 TRBV19 CASSILTGARQPQHF TGTGCCAGTAGTATCTTGACAGGCGCTCGCCAGCCCCAGCATTTT
- - 14 TRBJ1-2 TRBV6-5 CASSYSWGLDGYTF TGTGCCAGCAGTTACTCTTGGGGATTGGATGGCTACACCTTC
- - 14 TRBJ1-5 TRBV6-2/TRBV6-3 CASSYRQGQQPQHF TGTGCCAGCAGTTATAGACAAGGGCAACAGCCCCAGCATTTT
- TRBD1 13 TRBJ1-4 TRBV6-5 CATDRDRNEKLFF TGTGCTACCGACAGGGATCGTAATGAAAAACTGTTTTTT
- TRBD1 15 TRBJ1-6 TRBV7-8 CASSLRQGQNSPLHF TGTGCCAGCAGCTTAAGACAGGGACAAAATTCACCCCTCCACTTT
- - 13 TRBJ2-1 TRBV2 CASSAPWNNEQFF TGTGCCAGCAGTGCCCCGTGGAACAATGAGCAGTTCTTC
- TRBD1 14 TRBJ1-1 TRBV10-2 CASRQGGESTEAFF TGCGCCAGCAGACAGGGGGGTGAGAGCACTGAAGCTTTCTTT
once - 14 TRBJ2-1 TRBV7-2 CASSSKQGSGEQFF TGTGCCAGCAGCTCCAAACAGGGTAGTGGTGAGCAGTTCTTC
- TRBD1 14 TRBJ2-7 TRBV2 CASSLRTGVHEQYF TGTGCCAGCAGCCTCAGGACAGGGGTTCACGAGCAGTACTTC
- - 13 TRBJ1-2 TRBV7-8 CASSLTNSYGYTF TGTGCCAGCAGCTTAACAAACTCCTATGGCTACACCTTC
- TRBD1 14 TRBJ2-2 TRBV24-1 CATSGADRGGELFF TGTGCCACCAGTGGAGCAGACAGGGGCGGTGAGCTGTTTTTT
- TRBD2 15 TRBJ2-1 TRBV11-2 CASSLRTSGNNEQFF TGTGCCAGCAGCTTAAGGACTAGCGGGAACAATGAGCAGTTCTTC
- TRBD2 16 TRBJ2-5 TRBV5-4 CASSLVASGYQETQYF TGTGCCAGCAGCTTGGTCGCTAGCGGGTACCAAGAGACCCAGTACTTC
few TRBD1 15 TRBJ2-3 TRBV7-3 CASSRGQGATDTQYF TGTGCCAGCAGCAGGGGACAGGGTGCCACAGATACGCAGTATTTT
- - 13 TRBJ1-1 TRBV7-9 CASSLPGEDEAFF TGTGCCAGCAGCTTACCCGGGGAAGATGAAGCTTTCTTT
- - 15 TRBJ1-6 TRBV30 CAQRGGSSYNSPLHF TGTGCCCAGCGGGGGGGGAGCTCCTATAATTCACCCCTCCACTTT
- - 15 TRBJ2-2 TRBV9 CASSVARGQGGELFF TGTGCCAGCAGCGTAGCCCGGGGGCAGGGCGGGGAGCTGTTTTTT
- - 13 TRBJ1-3 TRBV12-3/TRBV12-4 CASSLGAGNTIYF TGTGCCAGCAGTTTAGGTGCGGGAAACACCATATATTTT
- TRBD1 17 TRBJ2-7 TRBV18 CASSPWAGTGVSHEQYF TGTGCCAGCTCACCCTGGGCCGGGACAGGGGTTTCCCACGAGCAGTACTTC
- - 17 TRBJ1-1 TRBV9 CASRGFQGKWDDTEAFF TGTGCCAGCAGGGGGTTCCAGGGGAAGTGGGATGACACTGAAGCTTTCTTT
- - 14 TRBJ1-4 TRBV18 CASSRNRENEKLFF TGTGCCAGCTCAAGGAACAGAGAAAATGAAAAACTGTTTTTT
- - 13 TRBJ1-6 TRBV18 CASSPGGDSPLHF TGTGCCAGCTCACCAGGGGGGGATTCACCCCTCCACTTT
- - 14 TRBJ2-3 TRBV24-1 CATSELLDTDTQYF TGTGCCACCAGCGAGTTGTTAGACACAGATACGCAGTATTTT
- TRBD1 14 TRBJ2-7 TRBV7-8 CASSLQQGAGEQYF TGTGCCAGCAGCTTACAACAGGGGGCCGGCGAGCAGTACTTC
- TRBD2 17 TRBJ2-2 TRBV7-6 CASSLLAGGPSTGELFF TGTGCCAGCAGCTTACTAGCGGGAGGGCCAAGCACCGGGGAGCTGTTTTTT
- - 13 TRBJ2-7 TRBV7-8 CASSLTLNYEQYF TGTGCCAGCAGCCTTACGTTGAACTACGAGCAGTACTTC
- TRBD2 18 TRBJ2-1 TRBV19 CASRIGLAGRSSYNEQFF TGTGCCAGTAGAATAGGACTAGCGGGACGGAGCTCCTACAATGAGCAGTTCTTC
- - 13 TRBJ2-1 TRBV7-9 CASSSSTLGLQFF TGTGCCAGCAGCTCCTCCACTCTGGGGTTGCAGTTCTTC